The 32 T cell receptor beta chains below were found in one sample sequenced in a study of early T cells in non-severe SARS-CoV-2 infection. MiXCR, applied by TCRdb to the 5' RACE reads, yields one record per CDR3 protein. Counted here are tens of thousands of distinct CDR3 sequences, about 15% occurring once; the ten biggest clones make up roughly 4.3%. The sequencing here drew on whole blood, taken at baseline. The source of these receptors is an adult who was a healthcare worker with PCR-confirmed SARS-CoV-2 infection or an uninfected control (not recorded which).

The chain has TRBV6-1 and TRBJ1-5; maybe TRBD1 (5 bases). Germline loops: CDR1 MNHNS, CDR2 SASEGT. The V gene lost 1 base and the J gene lost 3 bases, with 16 bases spanning the gap. The CDR3 is 17 amino acids. CDR3 sequence reads: CASSEGLGHGNNQPQHF. CDR3 bases: TGTGCCAGCAGTGAAGGGTTAGGACACGGAAACAATCAGCCCCAGCATTTT.

This clonotype was detected ten times or more. The chain has TRBV10-2 and TRBJ2-7; D is unclear. V lost 7 bases and J 0 bases, leaving 10 bases between the germline ends. The CDR3 length is 13 residues. Germline values: CDR1 WSHSY, CDR2 SAAADI. The CDR3 coding sequence is TGCGCCAGCACCGAACGACCCTCCTACGAGCAGTACTTC. It translates to CASTERPSYEQYF.

This clonotype was counted a few times. The J gene is TRBJ2-1, the V gene TRBV7-6, with TRBD2 as a possible D gene (6 bases). Trimming stripped 0 bases from V and 2 bases from J, with 11 bases between. The CDR3 runs to 16 residues. Per the germline V gene, CDR1 is SGHVS and CDR2 is FNYEAQ. In nucleotides, the CDR3 is TGTGCCAGCAGCTTAGCGATAGGCGGGACCTACAATGAGCAGTTCTTC. Its translation: CASSLAIGGTYNEQFF.

With regard to this clonotype: This clone may be a read error of a much larger clone one base away. The chain combines TRBV11-2 with TRBJ1-4; TRBD1 matches at 7 bases. Germline CDR1 SGHAT, CDR2 FQNNGV. The CDR3 length is 15 residues. This chain's CDR3 is CASSDYRGRDEKLIF. CDR3 sequence (DNA): TGTGCCAGCAGCGACTACAGGGGAAGAGACGAAAAACTGATTTTT.

The table lists this clonotype with a few counts. The chain couples TRBV6-1 to TRBJ2-7; D ambiguous. Per germline, CDR1 MNHNS and CDR2 SASEGT. The V gene lost 3 bases and the J gene lost 10 bases, with 7 bases spanning the gap. The CDR3 is 10 amino acids. The CDR3 protein is CASSDTFQYF. Written as DNA, the CDR3 is TGTGCCAGCAGTGATACGTTCCAGTACTTC.

This clonotype came up a few times. The V gene is TRBV4-2, the J gene TRBJ2-5, with D unclear. CDR1 and CDR2 from the germline V gene are LGHNA and YNFKEQ. This CDR3 contains 15 residues. The V end lost 0 bases, the J end lost 1 base, and 9 bases lay between the germline ends. The CDR3, as DNA: TGTGCCAGCAGCCAAGAAACGAGCAGCCAAGAGACCCAGTACTTC. This codes for CASSQETSSQETQYF.

The chain uses TRBV4-1 and TRBJ2-3; 8 bases match TRBD2. With 1 base clipped from V and 4 bases from J, the junction kept 13 bases outside the gene matches. The CDR3 loop spans 18 amino acids. CDR1 and CDR2 from the germline V gene are MGHRA and YSYEKL. The CDR3 region has the DNA TGCGCCAGCAGCCAAGCCGTAATCGGGACTAGAAGGGCAGATACGCAGTATTTT. Protein product: CASSQAVIGTRRADTQYF.

V gene TRBV5-1 combines with J gene TRBJ2-3, with 11 bases lining up with TRBD2. Unmatched junction bases numbered 8, after V lost 0 bases and J lost 5 bases. This CDR3 is built from 17 residues. Germline V gene lookup returns CDR1 SGHRS and CDR2 YFSETQ. CDR3 DNA sequence: TGCGCCAGCAGCTTGGTAGGGCTAGCGGGAGGTGTAGATACGCAGTATTTT. It translates to CASSLVGLAGGVDTQYF.

Concerning this clonotype itself: A much bigger clone sits one base away, suggesting this may be a read error. Since the CDR3 does not end with the conserved phenylalanine or tryptophan, this likely comes from a read error. The chain uses TRBV7-2 and TRBJ2-6, with 12 positions matching TRBD2. The CDR3 runs to 18 residues. CDR1 is SGHTA and CDR2 is FQGNSA in the germline V gene. V shed 2 bases and J 1 base; nucleotides not matched to a gene: 3. CDR3 coding DNA: TGTGCCAGCAGCTTACGCCTAGCGGGAGGGTCTGGGGCCAACGTCCTGACTTCC. Protein product: CASSLRLAGGSGANVLTS.

Only a few counts were recorded for this clonotype. The chain employs TRBV28 and TRBJ2-3, with D unclear. The V end lost 3 bases, the J end lost 9 bases, and 13 bases lay between the germline ends. CDR3 size: 13 residues. Germline values: CDR1 MDHEN, CDR2 SYDVKM. The CDR3 region is CASSFWAPWTQYF. The DNA for the CDR3 is TGTGCCAGCAGTTTTTGGGCCCCCTGGACGCAGTATTTT.

This clonotype appeared a few times. The V call is TRBV20-1, the J call TRBJ2-5; 9 nucleotides match TRBD2. The CDR3 is 16 residues long. V lost 6 bases, J lost 4 bases, and 15 bases stayed unmatched. From germline, CDR1 is DFQATT and CDR2 SNEGSKA (reference sequence). The CDR3 region is CSAVSRLLAGRETQYF. CDR3 nucleotide sequence: TGCAGTGCGGTTAGCCGATTACTAGCGGGTCGAGAGACCCAGTACTTC.

This clonotype was observed a handful of times. DNA of the CDR3: TGCAGCGCCACAGGAGGGACCTCCTTCTACAATGAGCAGTTCTTC. Encoded protein: CSATGGTSFYNEQFF. The chain links TRBV29-1 to TRBJ2-1; D might be TRBD2 (6 bases). The CDR3 is 15 amino acids. V lost 7 bases to trimming and J lost 3 bases, with 19 bases between them. Germline CDR1 and CDR2: SQVTM and ANQGSEA.

This clonotype was counted only a few times. The chain employs TRBV12-3 or TRBV12-4 and TRBJ2-2; D is possibly TRBD2 (7 bases). This CDR3 contains 14 residues. Trimming cost V 8 bases and J 8 bases, with 18 bases left between them. The CDR3 nucleotides read TGTGCCAGCCATACCTTACGGGGGGCAGGGGAGCTGTTTTTT. Its translation is CASHTLRGAGELFF.

This clonotype has a handful of counts. V gene TRBV5-1 combines with J gene TRBJ2-7, with TRBD2 matching over 8 bases. Losses at the gene ends were 1 base for V and 2 bases for J; bases not matched to a gene: 5. This CDR3 is 15 amino acids long. Germline loops: CDR1 SGHRS, CDR2 YFSETQ. The chain's CDR3 is CASSLLSGNAYEQYF. CDR3 sequence (DNA): TGCGCCAGCAGCTTGCTTAGCGGGAATGCCTACGAGCAGTACTTC.

This clonotype came up a few times. The chain combines TRBV18 with TRBJ2-7; D is perhaps TRBD1 (6 bases). V was pared by 3 bases and J by 7 bases, with 10 bases between. The germline gives CDR1 KGHSH, CDR2 LQKENI. The CDR3 sequence is 12 residues long. DNA for the CDR3: TGTGCCAGCTCACCCGGGGACAAGGAGCAGTACTTC. This sequence encodes CASSPGDKEQYF.

This sequence joins TRBV11-2 and TRBJ2-1, with 8 nucleotides matching TRBD1. Germline V gene data show CDR1 as SGHAT and CDR2 as FQNNGV. The CDR3 length is 14 residues. Trimming at V came to 3 bases and at J to 8 bases, leaving 6 bases not matched to a gene. CDR3 in amino acids: CASSFRDRWHEQFF. CDR3 DNA: TGTGCCAGCAGCTTCCGGGACAGGTGGCATGAGCAGTTCTTC.

This chain connects TRBV2 to TRBJ2-1; D unclear. CDR1 is SNHLY, CDR2 FYNNEI, per germline. This CDR3 has 14 amino acids. Trimming took off 2 bases at V and 0 bases at J, with 5 bases between the two ends. The CDR3 loop reads CASSEWVSYNEQFF. CDR3 nucleotides: TGTGCCAGCAGTGAATGGGTCTCCTACAATGAGCAGTTCTTC.

Many counts were recorded for this clonotype. This rearrangement joins TRBV11-2 to TRBJ2-7; TRBD1 agrees at 7 bases. CDR3 length: 14 amino acids. Germline V gives CDR1 SGHAT, CDR2 FQNNGV. With 3 bases clipped from V and 6 bases from J, the junction kept 8 bases outside the gene matches. The CDR3 nucleotides read TGTGCCAGCAGCTTGGACAGGAAAAGCTCCGAGCAGTACTTC. It translates to CASSLDRKSSEQYF.

The table lists this clonotype with a few counts. This sequence joins TRBV14 and TRBJ2-7; maybe TRBD2 (5 bases). The CDR3 contains 14 residues. CDR1 and CDR2 (germline): SGHDN, FVKESK. Trimming removed 4 bases from V and 3 bases from J, with 13 bases in between. The CDR3 DNA reads TGTGCCAGCAGCCCTTCGCCTACTAGCTACGAGCAGTACTTC. Encoded protein: CASSPSPTSYEQYF.

This clonotype was counted ten times or more. The chain employs TRBV28 and TRBJ2-1; D may be TRBD1 (6 bases). The CDR3 is 14 amino acids. The V gene lost 2 bases and the J gene lost 5 bases, with 10 bases spanning the gap. Germline CDR1 MDHEN, CDR2 SYDVKM. CDR3 residues: CASSLGGLNNEQFF. The CDR3 DNA follows: TGTGCCAGCAGTTTAGGGGGCCTAAACAATGAGCAGTTCTTC.

This clonotype was seen more than once but under ten times. The CDR3 protein is CASSKGQLNTEAFF. The CDR3 bases are TGTGCCAGCAGCAAAGGACAACTTAACACTGAAGCTTTCTTT. The chain couples TRBV7-8 to TRBJ1-1, with a weak D call TRBD1 (5 bases). The CDR3 is 14 residues long. Per the germline V gene, CDR1 is SGHVS and CDR2 is FQNEAQ. The V and J ends lost 5 bases and 2 bases respectively, with 12 bases between them.

This clonotype was observed once. The V call is TRBV20-1, the J call TRBJ1-2; the D gene is possibly TRBD1 (6 bases). Trimming took off 2 bases at V and 4 bases at J, with 17 bases between the two ends. Germline lookup yields CDR1 DFQATT and CDR2 SNEGSKA (reference sequence). The CDR3 is 15 amino acids. Here the CDR3 reads CSARLGQGPSYGYTF. CDR3 nucleotide sequence: TGCAGTGCTAGACTAGGGCAGGGGCCTTCCTATGGCTACACCTTC.

This clonotype was counted a few times. This sequence joins TRBV3-1 and TRBJ2-7; perhaps TRBD1 as D (5 bases). The V gene's germline CDR1 is LGHDT and CDR2 YNNKEL (reference sequence). This CDR3 contains 12 residues. The V end was cut by 0 bases, the J end by 6 bases, with 6 bases between. The CDR3 nucleotides are TGTGCCAGCAGCCAAGAGGGGCGCGAGCAGTACTTC. It codes for CASSQEGREQYF.

The chain joins TRBV28 to TRBJ2-7; 12 bases align to TRBD1. The CDR3 is made up of 18 amino acids. Germline assignment: CDR1 MDHEN and CDR2 SYDVKM. V lost 2 bases, J lost 3 bases, and 11 bases stayed unmatched. The CDR3: CASSLSLDRDRGLYEQYF. The CDR3 nucleotides are TGTGCCAGCAGTTTAAGCCTCGACCGGGACAGGGGGCTCTACGAGCAGTACTTC.

In this sample, this clonotype turned up a few times. CDR3 sequence: CASSGTRGADTQYF. Written as DNA, the CDR3 is TGTGCCAGCAGCGGGACTCGAGGGGCAGATACGCAGTATTTT. This sequence joins TRBV28 and TRBJ2-3; a weak D match, TRBD2 (6 bases). Germline V gene data show CDR1 as MDHEN and CDR2 as SYDVKM. Trimming took off 6 bases at V and 4 bases at J, with 14 bases between the two ends. This CDR3 has 14 amino acids.

The chain couples TRBV20-1 to TRBJ2-1; D perhaps matches TRBD1 (5 bases). The CDR3 spans 12 residues. Germline values: CDR1 DFQATT, CDR2 SNEGSKA (reference sequence). The V end lost 6 bases, the J end lost 6 bases, and 12 bases lay between the germline ends. CDR3 in DNA: TGCAGTGCCCTTACTACAGGCAATGAGCAGTTCTTC. Amino acids: CSALTTGNEQFF.

This clonotype has a handful of counts. This chain uses TRBV7-6 with TRBJ2-1; 11 bases fit TRBD1. The CDR3 totals 15 residues. The trim removed 5 bases at V and 7 bases at J, leaving 7 bases unmatched. Germline loops: CDR1 SGHVS, CDR2 FNYEAQ. The CDR3 protein is CASSPRTGGGNEQFF. The CDR3 DNA reads TGTGCCAGCAGCCCCCGGACAGGGGGCGGGAATGAGCAGTTCTTC.

The chain has TRBV20-1 and TRBJ1-2, with 9 bases that match TRBD1. This CDR3 has 14 residues. Germline assignment: CDR1 DFQATT and CDR2 SNEGSKA (reference sequence). With 3 bases clipped from V and 4 bases from J, the junction kept 6 bases outside the gene matches. Here the CDR3 reads CSASPTGGGYGYTF. As DNA, the CDR3 is TGCAGTGCTAGTCCGACAGGGGGAGGCTATGGCTACACCTTC.

The V call is TRBV12-3 or TRBV12-4, the J call TRBJ1-5; D possibly corresponds to TRBD1 (5 bases). The ends were cut back, 7 bases at V and 5 bases at J, with 15 bases in the middle. The CDR3 length is 14 residues. The CDR3, as DNA: TGTGCCAGCACTCCAGACAGAGGGGATCAGCCCCAGCATTTT. Protein sequence: CASTPDRGDQPQHF.

The J gene is TRBJ2-7, the V gene TRBV18; 13 bases are a match to TRBD2. With 0 bases clipped from V and 3 bases from J, the junction kept 11 bases outside the gene matches. Germline V gene sequence: CDR1 KGHSH, CDR2 LQKENI. This CDR3 is 19 amino acids long. This chain's CDR3 is CASSPPSSTSGRAVYEQYF. CDR3 in DNA: TGTGCCAGCTCACCACCATCCTCAACTAGCGGGAGGGCCGTCTACGAGCAGTACTTC. Drawing the rest from reference TRBV18 and TRBJ2-7, the complete variable domain is NAGVMQNPRHLVRRRGQEARLRCSPMKGHSHVYWYRQLPEEGLKFMVYLQKENIIDESGMPKERFSAEFPKEGPSILRIQQVVRGDSAAYFCASSPPSSTSGRAVYEQYFGPGTRLTVT.

This clonotype showed up many times. The rearrangement joins TRBV20-1 to TRBJ1-1; D gene uncertain. Germline values: CDR1 DFQATT, CDR2 SNEGSKA (reference sequence). V was shortened by 2 bases and J by 3 bases, with 7 bases between the two germline ends. The CDR3 extends over 12 amino acids. For the CDR3, the DNA is TGCAGTGCTAGACTAAGGGACACTGAAGCTTTCTTT. Its protein is CSARLRDTEAFF.

The chain combines TRBV3-1 with TRBJ1-4, with TRBD1 as a possible D gene (5 bases). Looked up from germline, CDR1 is LGHDT and CDR2 is YNNKEL (reference sequence). V was cut by 0 bases and J by 8 bases, with 13 bases left in between. This CDR3 is built from 15 residues. The CDR3 loop reads CASSQDPPWGEKLFF. The CDR3 bases are TGTGCCAGCAGCCAAGATCCTCCCTGGGGGGAAAAACTGTTTTTT.